This record covers a single TCR beta chain. The germline gene is not matched at one end of the junction; a read error may be the cause. RNA was extracted with the RNeasy kit, and a quantity of about 0.45 to 1 ug was reverse transcribed using random hexamers. An immunoSEQ multiplex PCR amplified TCR beta CDR3 over 54 Vbeta and 13 Jbeta. Each CDR3 protein gets one entry after TCRdb re-called the immunoSEQ multiplex PCR reads with MiXCR. The table shows more than 85,000 distinct CDR3 sequences, with about 95% occurring only once. The CDR3 runs 15 residues. Germline CDR1 SSHAT, CDR2 FNYEAQ (reference sequence). This sample is part of a study of CD8 T cells in Susac syndrome. Sequencing targeted TCR beta in T cells from blood (CD8+ and CD4+). TEMRA cells were FACS-enriched and CD8+ and CD4+ T cells negatively isolated.

The origin of this receptor is a human donor in good health. Sequenced material: CD4+ T cells from PBMCs. The gene calls are TRBV7-7 and TRBJ2-1; TRBD2 aligns across 10 bases. The CDR3 region is CASSLNSGGADEQFF. In DNA form, the CDR3 reads TGTGCTAGCAGCTTAAACAGCGGGGGGGCTGACGAGCAGTTCTTC.